This T cell receptor (beta chain) is from a study of T cells in Graves' hyperthyroidism and ophthalmopathy. Study at large: Peripheral blood was acquired at first diagnosis, ahead of any therapy whatsoever.

This clonotype was detected only a few times. No antigen is known for it. Amplified TCR beta CDR3 regions came from RNA transcripts. When the TCR CDR3 underwent first-round RT-PCR, the HTBI primer set was used. MiXCR, run by TCRdb on the multiplex PCR reads, gives a single entry per CDR3 protein. The sample consists of about 500,000 distinct CDR3 sequences, 16% of them appearing once. Diagnoses rested on clinical symptoms, serum thyroxine and TRAb, thyroid ultrasound and orbital computed tomography. Isolation of PBMCs was performed on roughly 9 ml fresh peripheral blood. The study, taken as a whole, reports: Ophthalmopathy could be told apart from stable hyperthyroidism with a 13 V-J model.

The germline CDR1 and CDR2 sequences are DFQATT and SNEGSKA (reference sequence). The CDR3 sequence is 14 residues long. The ends were cut back, 4 bases at V and 2 bases at J, with 11 bases in the middle. This sequence joins TRBV20-1 and TRBJ2-2; D not resolved. Sample: blood. This TCR came from a woman under 40 with Graves' ophthalmopathy. The CDR3 nucleotides read TGCAGTGCTATAGGGCTCGACAACACCGGGGAGCTGTTTTTT. Translating gives CSAIGLDNTGELFF.